This T cell receptor (beta chain) was identified during a study of beta chain features in type 1 diabetes. This clone was counted between two and nine times. The authors reverse transcribed all of the isolated RNA, so sequencing captured expressed TCRB transcripts. Data came from immunoSEQ multiplex PCR; TCRdb stores just in-frame clones and leaves some out. The sample shows hundreds of thousands of clones, about 14% of them seen only once. The CDR3 is 13 residues long. V was cut by 0 bases and J by 6 bases, with 11 bases left in between. The germline gives CDR1 GTSNPN, CDR2 SVGIG (reference sequence).

The rearrangement links TRBV30 to TRBJ1-2, with D tentatively TRBD1 (5 bases). Input material: central memory CD4+ T cells from blood. This clonotype was sampled from a man aged 25 to 40 in good health. For the CDR3, the DNA is TGTGCCTGGAGTGTATCGGGGGAGGATGGCTACACCTTC. Amino acids: CAWSVSGEDGYTF.